Each of the 16 T cell receptor beta chains below was sequenced from the same sample in a study of T cell changes during pregnancy in multiple sclerosis. Profiling relied on immunoSEQ multiplex PCR, and the TCRdb table lists in-frame clones only, not all of them. The sample yields tens of thousands of clones, 92% seen once. The sample consisted of CD4+ T cells from peripheral blood mononuclear cells, taken after pregnancy. These receptors all come from a female donor with multiple sclerosis, enrolled in a pregnancy study.

The chain is built from TRBV4-3 and TRBJ2-7; possible D gene TRBD1, 5 bases. The CDR3 is 13 residues long. Trimming took 0 bases from V and 4 from J, leaving 7 bases between them. The germline CDR1 and CDR2 sequences are LGHNA and YSLEER. In nucleotides, the CDR3 is TGCGCCAGCAGCCAAGATAGGGGTTACGAGCAGTACTTC. Its translation is CASSQDRGYEQYF.

V and J are TRBV27 and TRBJ1-6; TRBD1 matches at 9 bases. The V and J ends lost 6 bases and 6 bases, in that order; junction bases with no gene match: 3. Germline loops: CDR1 MNHEY, CDR2 SMNVEV (reference sequence). The CDR3 spans 14 residues. The CDR3 region has the DNA TGTGCCAGCAGGGGGACAGGGATTAATTCACCCCTCCACTTT. As protein: CASRGTGINSPLHF.

The chain combines TRBV5-1 with TRBJ2-7, with TRBD1 matching 7 bases. This CDR3 is 15 amino acids long. V lost 0 bases to trimming and J lost 1 base; unmatched junction nucleotides: 4. Germline values: CDR1 SGHRS, CDR2 YFSETQ. The CDR3 DNA is TGCGCCAGCAGCTTGGTTAGGGACAGTTCCTACGAGCAGTACTTC. Protein product: CASSLVRDSSYEQYF.

The V and J genes are TRBV2 and TRBJ1-5; 10 bases fit TRBD1. The J segment lost 4 bases and the V segment lost 4 bases, leaving 1 base of the junction unmatched. This CDR3 has 14 residues. The germline V gene encodes CDR1 SNHLY and CDR2 FYNNEI. As DNA, the CDR3 is TGTGCCAGCAGTGGGACAGGGGGAAATCAGCCCCAGCATTTT. It is translated as CASSGTGGNQPQHF.

The rearrangement uses TRBV18 and TRBJ1-1; TRBD1 is a possible D gene (5 bases). This CDR3 has 13 residues. With 3 bases removed from V and 8 bases from J, the gap between germline ends came to 13 bases. Germline CDR1 reads KGHSH; CDR2 reads LQKENI. CDR3: CASSPPGVPEAFF. The CDR3 DNA reads as TGTGCCAGCTCACCTCCGGGGGTGCCCGAAGCTTTCTTT.

This clone appeared a few times. The chain joins TRBV7-8 to TRBJ2-7, with 8 nucleotides matching TRBD1. The V segment lost 5 bases and the J segment 3 bases; nucleotides outside the gene matches: 6. Germline loops: CDR1 SGHVS, CDR2 FQNEAQ. This CDR3 contains 14 residues. The CDR3 region has the DNA TGTGCCAGCAGCAAGGGACAGGCTCTCTACGAGCAGTACTTC. This codes for CASSKGQALYEQYF.

The rearrangement uses TRBV7-9 and TRBJ2-2; D perhaps matches TRBD2 (5 bases). The ends were cut back, 5 bases at V and 5 bases at J, with 15 bases in the middle. Per the germline V gene, CDR1 is SEHNR and CDR2 is FQNEAQ (reference sequence). The CDR3 is 15 amino acids. CDR3 nucleotide sequence: TGTGCCAGCAGCCTAATTTCGGGGTTTACCGGGGAGCTGTTTTTT. It yields the protein CASSLISGFTGELFF.

The CDR3 loop reads CASTGTGVIGELFF. CDR3 sequence (DNA): TGTGCCAGTACCGGGACAGGGGTTATCGGGGAGCTGTTTTTT. The rearrangement uses TRBV19 and TRBJ2-2, with 10 bases lining up with TRBD1. V dropped 7 bases and J dropped 7; count of bases not matched to a gene: 6. The CDR3 covers 14 residues. Germline V gene lookup returns CDR1 LNHDA and CDR2 SQIVND (reference sequence).

This chain joins TRBV4-1 and TRBJ1-2, with D possibly matching TRBD1 (5 bases). The CDR3 loop spans 15 amino acids. Germline loops: CDR1 MGHRA, CDR2 YSYEKL. The ends were cut back, 5 bases at V and 3 bases at J, with 16 bases in the middle. The CDR3 DNA is TGCGCCAGCAGCATACCAACAGGTACTCACTATGGCTACACCTTC. This translates into CASSIPTGTHYGYTF.

The rearrangement uses TRBV6-1 and TRBJ1-6, with D unresolved. This CDR3 spans 13 amino acids. Germline lookup yields CDR1 MNHNS and CDR2 SASEGT. V lost 0 bases, J lost 9 bases, and 6 bases lay in between. CDR3 in DNA: TGTGCCAGCAGTGAAGCACGGGGTTCACCCCTCCACTTT. It translates to CASSEARGSPLHF.

V gene TRBV18 combines with J gene TRBJ1-1; D possibly corresponds to TRBD1 (5 bases). The CDR3 has 15 residues. Germline CDR1 KGHSH, CDR2 LQKENI. Trimming cost V 4 bases and J 1 base, with 13 bases left between them. The CDR3 DNA is TGTGCCAGCTCACTGGGGCGCGGCGGGAACACTGAAGCTTTCTTT. Translating gives CASSLGRGGNTEAFF.

This clone has more than one count but fewer than ten. This chain joins TRBV2 and TRBJ1-3; TRBD1 might be the D (6 bases). The V and J ends lost 6 bases and 0 bases respectively, with 15 bases between them. This CDR3 contains 16 residues. CDR1 and CDR2 (germline): SNHLY, FYNNEI. The CDR3 DNA is TGTGCCAGCAGCTGGGACGGACAGAGCTCTGGAAACACCATATATTTT. Protein: CASSWDGQSSGNTIYF.

The rearrangement joins TRBV7-2 to TRBJ2-5, with 8 nucleotides matching TRBD2. This CDR3 is built from 15 residues. Trimming took 3 bases from V and 5 from J; bases not matched to a gene: 8. Germline CDR1 reads SGHTA; CDR2 reads FQGNSA. This CDR3 is CASSLGRGGRETQYF. The DNA of the CDR3 is TGTGCCAGCAGCTTGGGCCGGGGGGGAAGGGAGACCCAGTACTTC. Together with reference TRBV7-2 and TRBJ2-5, the CDR3 gives the full variable domain: GAGVSQSPSNKVTEKGKDVELRCDPISGHTALYWYRQSLGQGLEFLIYFQGNSAPDKSGLPSDRFSAERTGGSVSTLTIQRTQQEDSAVYLCASSLGRGGRETQYFGPGTRLLVL.

The chain is built from TRBV6-5 and TRBJ1-4, with no clear D. The CDR3 consists of 13 residues. The germline gives CDR1 MNHEY, CDR2 SVGAGI. V was cut by 6 bases and J by 5 bases, with 10 bases left in between. The CDR3 sequence: CASSRTGNEKLFF. Written as DNA, the CDR3 is TGTGCCAGCAGCCGGACGGGGAATGAAAAACTGTTTTTT.

The chain uses TRBV2 and TRBJ1-1; 9 positions agree with TRBD1. Germline-derived CDR1 and CDR2 are SNHLY and FYNNEI. V was clipped by 2 bases and J by 4 bases; unmatched bases: 5. This CDR3 has 15 residues. The DNA of the CDR3 is TGTGCCAGCAGTGAATCGACAGGGGGGAGCACTGAAGCTTTCTTT. This gives the protein CASSESTGGSTEAFF.

Only a few counts were recorded for this clone. The chain has TRBV6-5 and TRBJ1-4; 7 bases map to TRBD1. V lost 6 bases, J lost 1 base, and 2 bases stayed unmatched. CDR1 is MNHEY, CDR2 SVGAGI, per germline. The CDR3 extends over 14 amino acids. CDR3 bases: TGTGCCAGCAGCAGACAGGGAACTAATGAAAAACTGTTTTTT. Translated: CASSRQGTNEKLFF.